One sample yielded the 13 T cell receptor beta chains listed below, sequenced in a study of beta chain features in type 1 diabetes (dated by TCRdb to the late 2010s). The protocol used for the library was the immunoSEQ multiplex PCR assay. The entire isolated RNA was reverse transcribed using the High Capacity cDNA Reverse Transcription Kit, and thus expressed TCRB transcripts were sequenced. The table was pulled from immuneACCESS by TCRdb, which kept in-frame rearrangements only. Such tables lose some clones; where checked, under half of the loss comes from unresolved V genes, and the rest has no known cause. For this sample the table gives more than 300,000 clones, of which roughly 8% were detected only once. The ten largest clones capture 0.44% of the sample. The sample comprised central memory CD4+ T cells from blood. The receptors come from a woman aged 18-29 years in good health.

The chain couples TRBV6-5 to TRBJ1-3; no clear D gene. This CDR3 is 15 amino acids long. The V end was cut by 5 bases, the J end by 0 bases, with 11 bases between. Per germline, CDR1 MNHEY and CDR2 SVGAGI. CDR3 sequence: CASSPSGGSGNTIYF. For the CDR3, the DNA is TGTGCCAGCAGTCCCTCTGGCGGCTCTGGAAACACCATATATTTT.

This clone was counted between two and nine times. J is TRBJ2-5 and V is TRBV7-2; TRBD2 agrees at 11 bases. Trimming at V came to 2 bases and at J to 5 bases, leaving 10 bases not matched to a gene. This CDR3 has 17 amino acids. The germline gives CDR1 SGHTA, CDR2 FQGNSA. The CDR3 DNA reads as TGTGCCAGCAGCTTAAAACTAGCGGGAGACGGGGGGGAGACCCAGTACTTC. It yields the protein CASSLKLAGDGGETQYF.

This clone was counted a few times. The identical CDR3 is also encoded by other nucleotide sequences in the sample. The chain joins TRBV19 to TRBJ2-5; 8 bases map to TRBD1. The CDR3 extends over 13 amino acids. In germline, CDR1 is LNHDA, CDR2 SQIVND (reference sequence). Germline trimming cut 5 bases from V and 5 bases from J; bases unmatched to any gene: 4. The CDR3 region has the DNA TGTGCCAGTAGTGGACAGGGAAGGGAGACCCAGTACTTC. Translated, it gives CASSGQGRETQYF.

J is TRBJ2-7 and V is TRBV5-6; 12 bases map to TRBD2. The CDR3 has 16 amino acids. Germline V lookup: CDR1 SGHDT, CDR2 YYEEEE. V lost 5 bases to trimming and J lost 3 bases; unmatched junction nucleotides: 9. CDR3 coding DNA: TGTGCCAGCAGTCTCCCGGGACTAGCGGGCGACTACGAGCAGTACTTC. It yields the protein CASSLPGLAGDYEQYF.

The gene calls are TRBV4-3 and TRBJ2-3, with D unresolved. V was trimmed by 1 base and J by 4 bases, leaving 6 bases between them. Germline CDR1 and CDR2: LGHNA and YSLEER. The CDR3 contains 13 residues. The CDR3 protein is CASSQGRPDTQYF. The CDR3 DNA reads TGCGCCAGCAGCCAAGGGAGACCAGATACGCAGTATTTT.

The V and J genes are TRBV6-5 and TRBJ2-2; D gene unclear. Germline CDR1 reads MNHEY; CDR2 reads SVGAGI. V lost 4 bases and J 6 bases, leaving 9 bases between the germline ends. The CDR3 extends over 13 amino acids. The CDR3 loop reads CASSFSLAGELFF. The DNA for the CDR3 is TGTGCCAGCAGTTTTTCGTTGGCCGGGGAGCTGTTTTTT.

This rearrangement joins TRBV2 to TRBJ2-1; 8 bases are a match to TRBD1. CDR3 length equals 11 residues. The V segment lost 5 bases and the J segment 14 bases; nucleotides outside the gene matches: 5. Germline V gene sequence: CDR1 SNHLY, CDR2 FYNNEI. The CDR3 loop reads CASSFDRGEFF. CDR3 sequence (DNA): TGTGCCAGCAGTTTCGACAGGGGAGAGTTCTTC.

This clone was counted between two and nine times. The chain is built from TRBV5-4 and TRBJ1-2; unclear D gene. Germline V CDR1 and CDR2: SGHNT, YYREEE (reference sequence). This CDR3 is built from 15 residues. Trimming took 4 bases from V and 0 from J, leaving 13 bases between them. The CDR3 loop is CASSPPAEANYGYTF. The CDR3 coding sequence is TGTGCCAGCAGCCCACCAGCGGAAGCTAACTATGGCTACACCTTC.

This clone occurred a few times. The chain combines TRBV9 with TRBJ2-7, with D perhaps matching TRBD2 (6 bases). CDR1 and CDR2 (germline): SGDLS, YYNGEE. The CDR3 has 15 residues. V lost 4 bases to trimming and J lost 5 bases, with 19 bases between them. CDR3 bases: TGTGCCAGCAGCATCGCCGGGACTCCCGGACACGAGCAGTACTTC. Its protein is CASSIAGTPGHEQYF.

Points on this clone: A much larger clone sits a single nucleotide away, making a read error possible. The sample holds other DNA sequences that translate to the same CDR3. The J gene is TRBJ2-6, the V gene TRBV5-1; D might be TRBD1 or TRBD2, each matching 5 bases. Between the trimmed V and J ends, which lost 3 bases and 2 bases, there was a span of 9 bases. Germline V CDR1 and CDR2: SGHRS, YFSETQ. This CDR3 comprises 15 residues. In DNA, the CDR3 is TGCGCCAGCAGCTCGAGGGGAACTGGGGCCAACGTCCTGACTTTC. Residues: CASSSRGTGANVLTF.

This chain links TRBV5-1 with TRBJ2-1; D might be TRBD2 (5 bases). V was cut by 3 bases and J by 6 bases, with 16 bases left in between. The CDR3 totals 15 residues. Per germline, CDR1 SGHRS and CDR2 YFSETQ. For the CDR3, the DNA is TGCGCCAGCAGCTCGGGATCCAGTCGGGCCAATGAGCAGTTCTTC. This encodes CASSSGSSRANEQFF.

This clone has only a few counts. The chain recombines TRBV27 with TRBJ1-1; 8 nucleotides align to TRBD1. CDR3 length: 16 amino acids. Trimming took 0 bases from V and 1 from J; bases not matched to a gene: 4. CDR1 is MNHEY and CDR2 is SMNVEV in the germline V gene (reference sequence). The CDR3 DNA sequence: TGTGCCAGCAGTTTATCGCGGACAGGGTCGAACACTGAAGCTTTCTTT. Translated: CASSLSRTGSNTEAFF.

This clone has more than one count but fewer than ten. J is TRBJ1-2 and V is TRBV6-5, with 7 bases aligning to TRBD1. The CDR3 is 15 residues long. J was trimmed by 7 bases and V by 4 bases; bases with no gene match: 12. Germline CDR1 and CDR2: MNHEY and SVGAGI. This chain's CDR3 is CASSLENTGAGGYTF. The DNA of the CDR3 is TGTGCCAGCAGTTTGGAAAACACAGGGGCAGGTGGCTACACCTTC.